Presented here are 27 T cell receptor beta chains from one specimen sequenced in a study of blood T cell repertoires in COVID-19. Clones were read by immunoSEQ multiplex PCR, and TCRdb kept only the in-frame ones, dropping some. This sample carries about 370,000 clones, about 89% of them seen once, and the ten largest clones take 0.86%. What was sequenced was PBMCs or T cells enriched from blood (not recorded which). The origin of the receptors is a woman aged 40 to 50 who had been exposed to COVID-19.

The chain joins TRBV24-1 to TRBJ2-3; 10 bases align to TRBD1. Germline V gene data show CDR1 as KGHDR and CDR2 as SFDVKD. Losses at the gene ends were 9 bases for V and 5 bases for J; bases not matched to a gene: 13. This CDR3 contains 16 residues. CDR3 sequence: CATQLGTGVRKDTQYF. The CDR3 bases are TGTGCCACCCAACTAGGGACAGGGGTGAGGAAAGATACGCAGTATTTT.

The chain links TRBV30 to TRBJ1-6; D possibly corresponds to TRBD1 (6 bases). This CDR3 is 15 amino acids long. V was cut by 8 bases and J by 6 bases, with 20 bases left in between. CDR1 and CDR2 (germline): GTSNPN, SVGIG (reference sequence). The CDR3 protein is CARGYGGASNSPLHF. DNA for the CDR3: TGTGCCCGTGGTTATGGGGGCGCGTCTAATTCACCCCTCCACTTT. The complete variable domain, with remaining parts taken from reference TRBV30 and TRBJ1-6, reads SQTIHQWPATLVQPVGSPLSLECTVEGTSNPNLYWYRQAAGRGLQLLFYSVGIGQISSEVPQNLSASRPQDRQFILSSKKLLLSDSGFYLCARGYGGASNSPLHFGNGTRLTVT.

V and J are TRBV2 and TRBJ1-5; maybe TRBD1 (6 bases). Germline V lookup: CDR1 SNHLY, CDR2 FYNNEI. The CDR3 spans 15 residues. Trimming stripped 6 bases from V and 6 bases from J, with 18 bases between. The CDR3 sequence: CASSKPGGRGQPQHF. CDR3 sequence (DNA): TGTGCCAGCAGCAAACCTGGGGGCCGGGGTCAGCCCCAGCATTTT.

This clone has more than one count but fewer than ten. The chain uses TRBV5-4 and TRBJ1-1; a possible D gene is TRBD1 (6 bases). Germline values: CDR1 SGHNT, CDR2 YYREEE (reference sequence). The CDR3 has 15 amino acids. The V end lost 4 bases, the J end lost 1 base, and 14 bases lay between the germline ends. The chain's CDR3 is CASSPTAGENTEAFF. The DNA for the CDR3 is TGTGCCAGCAGCCCGACGGCAGGGGAGAACACTGAAGCTTTCTTT.

The V and J genes are TRBV6-5 and TRBJ2-1, with TRBD2 matching over 10 bases. The V segment lost 6 bases and the J segment 6 bases; nucleotides outside the gene matches: 8. The V gene's germline CDR1 is MNHEY and CDR2 SVGAGI. This CDR3 has 15 amino acids. The DNA of the CDR3 is TGTGCCAGCAGCCAACCTAGCGGGAGTTTCAATGAGCAGTTCTTC. It is translated as CASSQPSGSFNEQFF.

The V and J genes are TRBV5-4 and TRBJ1-2; a weak D match, TRBD1 (6 bases). Germline-derived CDR1 and CDR2 are SGHNT and YYREEE (reference sequence). This CDR3 region has 15 residues. With 4 bases removed from V and 6 bases from J, the gap between germline ends came to 19 bases. The CDR3: CASSKSTGQGHGYTF. CDR3 coding DNA: TGTGCCAGCAGCAAAAGCACGGGGCAGGGGCATGGCTACACCTTC.

The chain is built from TRBV24-1 and TRBJ1-5; the D gene is possibly TRBD1 (5 bases). Trimming took 4 bases from V and 8 from J, leaving 20 bases between them. Germline V gives CDR1 KGHDR, CDR2 SFDVKD. This CDR3 spans 16 amino acids. CDR3 sequence (DNA): TGTGCCACCAGTGAGGGAGGGCGGGGGGTCGAGAAGCCCCAGCATTTT. Residues: CATSEGGRGVEKPQHF.

The chain couples TRBV19 to TRBJ1-3; D remains unclear. V was pared by 5 bases and J by 4 bases, with 18 bases between. The CDR3 contains 16 residues. The V gene's germline CDR1 is LNHDA and CDR2 SQIVND (reference sequence). The CDR3 reads CASSLDPRGAGNTIYF. The CDR3 region has the DNA TGTGCCAGTAGTTTGGATCCCCGGGGAGCGGGAAACACCATATATTTT.

The rearrangement links TRBV9 to TRBJ2-2; 11 bases align to TRBD2. The length of the CDR3 is 19 residues. The V segment lost 0 bases and the J segment 4 bases; nucleotides outside the gene matches: 11. In germline, CDR1 is SGDLS, CDR2 YYNGEE. Here the CDR3 DNA reads TGTGCCAGCAGCGTAGTCGGGCTAGCGGGAGGACTTAGCACCGGGGAGCTGTTTTTT. Its protein is CASSVVGLAGGLSTGELFF.

The chain combines TRBV7-2 with TRBJ1-2; 8 bases agree with TRBD1. V lost 5 bases to trimming and J lost 1 base; unmatched junction nucleotides: 12. This CDR3 comprises 17 residues. CDR1 SGHTA and CDR2 FQGNSA come from the germline V gene. The CDR3 coding sequence is TGTGCCAGCAGCGTGGGGACAGGCGCCGCTGGTAACTATGGCTACACCTTC. It yields the protein CASSVGTGAAGNYGYTF. Combining the CDR3 with reference TRBV7-2 and TRBJ1-2 gives the whole variable domain GAGVSQSPSNKVTEKGKDVELRCDPISGHTALYWYRQSLGQGLEFLIYFQGNSAPDKSGLPSDRFSAERTGGSVSTLTIQRTQQEDSAVYLCASSVGTGAAGNYGYTFGSGTRLTVV.

V is TRBV6-5 and J is TRBJ2-7; 7 bases match TRBD2. J was trimmed by 7 bases and V by 6 bases; bases with no gene match: 9. Germline V gives CDR1 MNHEY, CDR2 SVGAGI. The CDR3 sequence is 13 residues long. CDR3 residues: CASRRGGSIEQYF. CDR3 DNA sequence: TGTGCCAGCAGGAGAGGCGGGAGTATAGAGCAGTACTTC.

Points on this clone: The same CDR3 also results from other DNA sequences found in this sample. This sequence joins TRBV18 and TRBJ1-1, with a weak D call TRBD1 (5 bases). Germline CDR1 KGHSH, CDR2 LQKENI. The V end was cut by 6 bases, the J end by 1 base, with 9 bases between. There are 13 residues in the CDR3. The CDR3 reads CASSSGGNTEAFF. CDR3 sequence (DNA): TGTGCCAGCTCCTCGGGGGGGAACACTGAAGCTTTCTTT.

V is TRBV6-5 and J is TRBJ1-3; TRBD1 is a possible D gene (6 bases). The CDR3 runs 14 residues. V gave up 8 bases and J gave up 0 bases, with 11 bases separating them. Germline CDR1 and CDR2: MNHEY and SVGAGI. The CDR3 coding sequence is TGTGCCAGCGGAACAGGGATCTCTGGAAACACCATATATTTT. It is translated as CASGTGISGNTIYF.

The chain has TRBV19 and TRBJ2-3, with D maybe TRBD2 (5 bases). V was trimmed by 6 bases and J by 6 bases, leaving 10 bases between them. Per the germline V gene, CDR1 is LNHDA and CDR2 is SQIVND (reference sequence). The CDR3 contains 12 residues. DNA for the CDR3: TGTGCCAGTAGATCCGGCGGGGATACGCAGTATTTT. This encodes CASRSGGDTQYF.

The chain has TRBV11-2 and TRBJ2-5; D unresolved. Germline V gene sequence: CDR1 SGHAT, CDR2 FQNNGV. The CDR3 loop spans 14 amino acids. V lost 5 bases and J 3 bases, leaving 13 bases between the germline ends. CDR3 DNA sequence: TGTGCCAGCAGCCCAGAGAGGCTTGAAGAGACCCAGTACTTC. As protein: CASSPERLEETQYF.

This chain joins TRBV6-1 and TRBJ1-2, with 7 positions matching TRBD1. Germline V CDR1 and CDR2: MNHNS, SASEGT. V trimming: 4 bases; J trimming: 8 bases; junction bases outside the gene matches: 10. The CDR3 runs 14 residues. This chain's CDR3 is CASSGQTGSGGYTF. CDR3 sequence (DNA): TGTGCCAGCAGTGGACAGACAGGGAGTGGCGGCTACACCTTC.

This chain uses TRBV3-1 (or the pseudogene TRBV3-2) with TRBJ1-1; D not certain. The CDR3 is made up of 14 amino acids. The V and J ends lost 1 base and 6 bases respectively, with 12 bases between them. The germline V gene encodes CDR1 LGHDT and CDR2 YNNKEL (reference sequence). The CDR3 region is CASSQVSSAAEAFF. The CDR3 coding sequence is TGTGCCAGCAGCCAAGTTTCCTCTGCGGCTGAAGCTTTCTTT.

DNA of the CDR3: TGTGCCAGCAGCCTATCCCGGACTAGCGGGAGAATGGCCGGGGAGCTGTTTTTT. It codes for CASSLSRTSGRMAGELFF. The chain uses TRBV7-6 and TRBJ2-2; 13 positions agree with TRBD2. Germline assignment: CDR1 SGHVS and CDR2 FNYEAQ. V was pared by 5 bases and J by 6 bases, with 12 bases of the junction left unmatched. This CDR3 spans 18 amino acids.

The chain joins TRBV9 to TRBJ2-3; 11 positions match TRBD2. The CDR3 consists of 17 residues. V lost 0 bases to trimming and J lost 7 bases; unmatched junction nucleotides: 10. Germline V gives CDR1 SGDLS, CDR2 YYNGEE. This CDR3 is CASSVGGSGGAKNTQYF. CDR3 nucleotide sequence: TGTGCCAGCAGCGTAGGAGGTAGCGGGGGGGCTAAAAATACGCAGTATTTT.

Comment on this clone: At one end, the junction sequence differs from germline, possibly due to a read error. The rearrangement joins TRBV5-1 to TRBJ2-3; 10 bases are a match to TRBD1. The CDR3 runs 12 residues. Germline V gene sequence: CDR1 SGHRS, CDR2 YFSETQ. CDR3 residues: CASSPGDRGLCF. The CDR3 DNA follows: TGCGCCAGCAGCCCCGGGGACAGGGGCTTGTGTTTT.

The CDR3 is CASSRTASNPLSGNTIYF. CDR3 DNA: TGTGCCAGCAGCCGGACAGCCTCGAATCCCCTCTCTGGAAACACCATATATTTT. The V gene is TRBV7-8, the J gene TRBJ1-3; D possibly corresponds to TRBD1 (6 bases). CDR3 size: 18 residues. V shed 5 bases and J shed 0 bases, with 20 bases lying between them. From germline, CDR1 is SGHVS and CDR2 FQNEAQ.

The rearrangement links TRBV6-6 to TRBJ1-2, with a tentative D call TRBD1 (6 bases). This CDR3 is built from 14 residues. The V gene lost 5 bases and the J gene lost 7 bases, with 17 bases spanning the gap. Germline CDR1 reads MNHNY; CDR2 reads SVGAGI (reference sequence). The chain's CDR3 is CASSPASGTFGYTF. The CDR3 DNA reads TGTGCCAGCAGTCCTGCCTCCGGGACATTTGGCTACACCTTC.

The V and J genes are TRBV5-1 and TRBJ2-1, with TRBD2 matching over 9 bases. Looked up from germline, CDR1 is SGHRS and CDR2 is YFSETQ. This CDR3 has 13 amino acids. The V gene end was trimmed by 4 bases and the J gene end by 6 bases; junction bases not matched to a gene: 2. The CDR3 bases are TGCGCCAGCAGCCCAGCGGGAGGCAATGAGCAGTTCTTC. Translation gives CASSPAGGNEQFF.

This clone has only one observation. The V gene is TRBV11-3, the J gene TRBJ1-1; maybe TRBD1 (5 bases). CDR1 and CDR2 from the germline V gene are SGHNT and YENEEA. Trimming removed 0 bases from V and 8 bases from J, with 10 bases in between. The CDR3 has 13 amino acids. CDR3 region: CASSLDRGTEAFF. The CDR3 nucleotides read TGTGCCAGCAGCTTAGATCGGGGGACCGAAGCTTTCTTT. Full variable domain (missing parts from reference TRBV11-3 and TRBJ1-1): EAGVVQSPRYKIIEKKQPVAFWCNPISGHNTLYWYLQNLGQGPELLIRYENEEAVDDSQLPKDRFSAERLKGVDSTLKIQPAELGDSAVYLCASSLDRGTEAFFGQGTRLTVV.

The rearrangement joins TRBV30 to TRBJ2-2; the D gene is possibly TRBD2 (5 bases). CDR1 is GTSNPN, CDR2 SVGIG, per germline (reference sequence). V lost 4 bases to trimming and J lost 6 bases, with 21 bases between them. The CDR3 runs 16 residues. The CDR3 loop reads CAWTPGLNFVAGELFF. In DNA, the CDR3 is TGTGCCTGGACCCCCGGACTTAACTTCGTAGCCGGGGAGCTGTTTTTT.

The chain has TRBV5-6 and TRBJ1-1; possibly TRBD1 for D (5 bases). Germline loops: CDR1 SGHDT, CDR2 YYEEEE. The CDR3 length is 11 residues. V was trimmed by 2 bases and J by 8 bases, leaving 7 bases between them. This chain's CDR3 is CASSFRGEAFF. In DNA, the CDR3 is TGTGCCAGCAGCTTCCGGGGGGAAGCTTTCTTT.

The chain joins TRBV5-1 to TRBJ2-5; D is perhaps TRBD2 (5 bases). The CDR3 length is 14 residues. Germline V lookup: CDR1 SGHRS, CDR2 YFSETQ. The V and J ends lost 0 bases and 4 bases respectively, with 10 bases between them. CDR3 residues: CASSLGTQGETQYF. The CDR3 DNA follows: TGCGCCAGCAGCTTGGGGACTCAAGGAGAGACCCAGTACTTC. The full variable domain, in which reference TRBV5-1 and TRBJ2-5 provide the parts outside the CDR3, is KAGVTQTPRYLIKTRGQQVTLSCSPISGHRSVSWYQQTPGQGLQFLFEYFSETQRNKGNFPGRFSGRQFSNSRSEMNVSTLELGDSALYLCASSLGTQGETQYFGPGTRLLVL.